This T cell receptor (beta chain) was sequenced in a study of blood T cells in healthy people across ages. A second roughly 6 to 12 cycle PCR used barcoded and J-beta primers. TCRdb redid the calling of the 5' RACE reads with MiXCR, one entry per CDR3 protein. The table shows 1 million or so distinct CDR3 sequences, with 25% occurring only once. This CDR3 has 14 amino acids. V lost 0 bases and J 9 bases, leaving 11 bases between the germline ends. Germline loops: CDR1 KGHDR, CDR2 SFDVKD. With respect to this clonotype: What it binds is unknown.

Collection of approximately 9.3 milliliters of peripheral blood was performed for each donor. General study points: It was the long-lived donors that had more naive CD4+ cells and higher diversity than aged donors.

These sequences were also reported in another study, on T cells of mothers and their children. That report notes: Samples were provided by three healthy Caucasian mothers and their six children.

The sequenced material came from blood. The chain recombines TRBV24-1 with TRBJ2-1; D unresolved. This clonotype originated in a girl aged 2 to 10 in good health. The DNA of the CDR3 is TGTGCCACCAGTGATTTGCTTCTAACTGGTGAGCAGTTCTTC. Translated: CATSDLLLTGEQFF.